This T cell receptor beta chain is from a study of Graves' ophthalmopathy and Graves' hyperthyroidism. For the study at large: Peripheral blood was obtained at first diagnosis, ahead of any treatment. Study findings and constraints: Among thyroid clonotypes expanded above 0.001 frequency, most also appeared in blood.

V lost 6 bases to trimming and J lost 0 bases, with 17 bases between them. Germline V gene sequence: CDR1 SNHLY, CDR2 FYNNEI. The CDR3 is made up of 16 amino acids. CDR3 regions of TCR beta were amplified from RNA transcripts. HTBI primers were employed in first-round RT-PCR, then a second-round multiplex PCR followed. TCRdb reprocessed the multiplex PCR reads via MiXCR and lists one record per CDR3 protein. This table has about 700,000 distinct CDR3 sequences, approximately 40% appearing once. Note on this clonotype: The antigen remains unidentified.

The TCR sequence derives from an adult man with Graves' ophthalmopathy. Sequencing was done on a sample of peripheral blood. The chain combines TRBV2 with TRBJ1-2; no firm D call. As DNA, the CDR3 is TGTGCCAGCAGCTCGACCCCAGGCCGAGCTAACTATGGCTACACCTTC. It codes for CASSSTPGRANYGYTF.